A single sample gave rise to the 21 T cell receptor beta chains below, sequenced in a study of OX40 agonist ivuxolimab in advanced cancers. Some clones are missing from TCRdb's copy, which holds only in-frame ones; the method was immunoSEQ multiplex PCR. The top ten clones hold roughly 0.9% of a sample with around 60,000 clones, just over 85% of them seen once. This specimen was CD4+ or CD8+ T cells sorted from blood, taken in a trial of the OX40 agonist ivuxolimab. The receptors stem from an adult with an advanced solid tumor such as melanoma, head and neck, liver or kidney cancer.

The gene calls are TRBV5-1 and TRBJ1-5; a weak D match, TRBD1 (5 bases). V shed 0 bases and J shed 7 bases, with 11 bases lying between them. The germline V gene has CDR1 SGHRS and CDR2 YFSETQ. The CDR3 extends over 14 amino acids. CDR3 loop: CASSLGSGQQPQHF. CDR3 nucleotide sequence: TGCGCCAGCAGCTTGGGGTCAGGGCAACAGCCCCAGCATTTT.

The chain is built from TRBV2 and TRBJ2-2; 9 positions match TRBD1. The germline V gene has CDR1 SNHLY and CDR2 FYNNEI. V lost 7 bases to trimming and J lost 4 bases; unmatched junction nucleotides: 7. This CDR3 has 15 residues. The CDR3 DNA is TGTGCCAGCACTCGGACAGGGGTCCCCACCGGGGAGCTGTTTTTT. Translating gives CASTRTGVPTGELFF.

This chain's CDR3 is CASSTTGSQPQHF. CDR3 coding DNA: TGTGCCAGCAGTACGACAGGGAGTCAGCCCCAGCATTTT. J is TRBJ1-5 and V is TRBV25-1; 7 bases agree with TRBD1. CDR3 length equals 13 residues. With V trimmed by 5 bases and J by 6 bases, 4 bases remained unmatched. Germline loops: CDR1 MGHDK, CDR2 SYGVNS.

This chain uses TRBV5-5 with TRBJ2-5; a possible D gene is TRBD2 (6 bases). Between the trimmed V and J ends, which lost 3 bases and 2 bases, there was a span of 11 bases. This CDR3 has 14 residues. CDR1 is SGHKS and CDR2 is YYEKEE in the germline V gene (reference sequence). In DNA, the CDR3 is TGTGCCAGCAGCTGGGGACTTAGACAAGAGACCCAGTACTTC. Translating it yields CASSWGLRQETQYF.

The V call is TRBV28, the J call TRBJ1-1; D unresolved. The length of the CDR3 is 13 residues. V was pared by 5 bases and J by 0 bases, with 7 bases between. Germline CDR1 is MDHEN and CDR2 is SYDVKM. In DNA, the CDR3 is TGTGCCAGCAGTATCCCCATGAACACTGAAGCTTTCTTT. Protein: CASSIPMNTEAFF.

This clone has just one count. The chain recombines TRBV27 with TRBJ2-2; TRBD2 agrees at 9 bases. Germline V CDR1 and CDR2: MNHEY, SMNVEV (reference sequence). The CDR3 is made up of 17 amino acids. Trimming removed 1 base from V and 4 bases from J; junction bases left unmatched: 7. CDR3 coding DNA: TGTGCCAGCAGTTTATGGGGCGGGGGGGCCGGCACCGGGGAGCTGTTTTTT. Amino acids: CASSLWGGGAGTGELFF.

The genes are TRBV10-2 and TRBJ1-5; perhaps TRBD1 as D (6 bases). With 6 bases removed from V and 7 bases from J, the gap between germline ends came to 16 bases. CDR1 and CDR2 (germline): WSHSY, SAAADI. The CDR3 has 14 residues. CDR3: CASSPTGSSQPQHF. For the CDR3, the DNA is TGCGCCAGCAGCCCTACAGGGTCATCCCAGCCCCAGCATTTT.

DNA for the CDR3: TGTGCCAGCTCACCACAGACGCCGGGACGGGGTGGCTACACCTTC. Protein: CASSPQTPGRGGYTF. The chain employs TRBV18 and TRBJ1-2, with D possibly TRBD1 on 5 matching bases. Trimming left V 1 base short and J 7 bases short, with 16 bases between. The CDR3 sequence is 15 residues long. Germline values: CDR1 KGHSH, CDR2 LQKENI.

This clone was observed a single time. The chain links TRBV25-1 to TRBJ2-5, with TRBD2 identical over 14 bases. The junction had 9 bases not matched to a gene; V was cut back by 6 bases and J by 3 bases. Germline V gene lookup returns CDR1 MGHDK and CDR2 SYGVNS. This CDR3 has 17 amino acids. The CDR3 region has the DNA TGTGCCAGCAGCCTTCGCGCGGGACTAGCGGGGGAAGAGACCCAGTACTTC. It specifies CASSLRAGLAGEETQYF.

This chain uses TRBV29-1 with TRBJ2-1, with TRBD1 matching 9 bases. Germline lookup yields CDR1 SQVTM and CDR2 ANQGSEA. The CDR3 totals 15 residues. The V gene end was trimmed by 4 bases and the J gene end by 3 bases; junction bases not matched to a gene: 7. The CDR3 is CSVVGGTGNYNEQFF. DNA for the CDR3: TGCAGCGTTGTGGGTGGGACAGGGAACTACAATGAGCAGTTCTTC.

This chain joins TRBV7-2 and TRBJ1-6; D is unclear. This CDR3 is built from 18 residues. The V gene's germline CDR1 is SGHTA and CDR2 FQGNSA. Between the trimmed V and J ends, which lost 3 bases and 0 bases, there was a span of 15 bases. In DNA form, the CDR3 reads TGTGCCAGCAGCTTCCGGTTAACAGCAAGCTCCTATAATTCACCCCTCCACTTT. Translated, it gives CASSFRLTASSYNSPLHF.

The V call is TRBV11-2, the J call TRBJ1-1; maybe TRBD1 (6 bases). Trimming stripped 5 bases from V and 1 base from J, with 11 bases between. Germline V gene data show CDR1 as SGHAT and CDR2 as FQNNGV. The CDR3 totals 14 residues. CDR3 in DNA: TGTGCCAGCAGCAGGGGGAGGAGGAACACTGAAGCTTTCTTT. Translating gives CASSRGRRNTEAFF.

The CDR3 protein is CASSRASGFTDTQYF. The CDR3, as DNA: TGTGCCAGCTCCCGGGCTAGCGGATTCACAGATACGCAGTATTTT. The chain carries TRBV18 and TRBJ2-3; TRBD2 agrees at 7 bases. The CDR3 covers 15 residues. V lost 6 bases, J lost 2 bases, and 8 bases stayed unmatched. CDR1 and CDR2 (germline): KGHSH, LQKENI.

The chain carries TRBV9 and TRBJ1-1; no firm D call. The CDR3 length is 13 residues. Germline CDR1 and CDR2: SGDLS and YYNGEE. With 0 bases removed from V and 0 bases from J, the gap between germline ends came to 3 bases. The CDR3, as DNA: TGTGCCAGCAGCGTAGAAGTGAACACTGAAGCTTTCTTT. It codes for CASSVEVNTEAFF.

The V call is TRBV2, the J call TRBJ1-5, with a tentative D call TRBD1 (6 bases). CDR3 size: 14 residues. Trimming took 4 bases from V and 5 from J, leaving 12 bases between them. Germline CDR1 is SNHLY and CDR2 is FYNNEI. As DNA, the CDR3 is TGTGCCAGCAGTGCCCTGCAGGGGTATCAGCCCCAGCATTTT. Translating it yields CASSALQGYQPQHF.

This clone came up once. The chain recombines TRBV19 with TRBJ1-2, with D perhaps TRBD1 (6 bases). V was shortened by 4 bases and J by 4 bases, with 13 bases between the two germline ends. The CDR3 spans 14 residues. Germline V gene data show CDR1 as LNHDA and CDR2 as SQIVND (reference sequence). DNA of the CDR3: TGTGCCAGTAGTACTCAACAGGGCCCCTATGGCTACACCTTC. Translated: CASSTQQGPYGYTF.

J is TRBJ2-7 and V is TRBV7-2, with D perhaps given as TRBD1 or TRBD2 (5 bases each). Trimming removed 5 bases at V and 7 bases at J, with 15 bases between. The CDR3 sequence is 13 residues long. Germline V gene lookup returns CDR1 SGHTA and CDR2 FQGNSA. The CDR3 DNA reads TGTGCCAGCAGCCACCTCGGGACGCGGGAGCAGTACTTC. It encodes CASSHLGTREQYF.

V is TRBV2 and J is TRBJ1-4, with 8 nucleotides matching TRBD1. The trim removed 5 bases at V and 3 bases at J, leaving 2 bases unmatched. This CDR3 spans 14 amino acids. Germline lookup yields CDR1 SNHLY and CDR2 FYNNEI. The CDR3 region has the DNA TGTGCCAGCAGTAGGACAGGGCCTAATGAAAAACTGTTTTTT. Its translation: CASSRTGPNEKLFF.

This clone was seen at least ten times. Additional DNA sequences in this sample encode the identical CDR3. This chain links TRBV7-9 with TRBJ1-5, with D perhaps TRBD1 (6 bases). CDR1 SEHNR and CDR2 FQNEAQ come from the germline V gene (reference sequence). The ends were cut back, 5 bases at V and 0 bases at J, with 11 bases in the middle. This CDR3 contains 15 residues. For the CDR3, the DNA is TGTGCCAGCAGCCTGGGGGGCTATAGCAATCAGCCCCAGCATTTT. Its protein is CASSLGGYSNQPQHF.

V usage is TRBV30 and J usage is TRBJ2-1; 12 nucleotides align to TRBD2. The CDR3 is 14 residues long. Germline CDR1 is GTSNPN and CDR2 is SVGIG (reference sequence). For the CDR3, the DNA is TGTGGCCTAGCGGGGGGGGCCCTATACAATGAGCAGTTCTTC. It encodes CGLAGGALYNEQFF.

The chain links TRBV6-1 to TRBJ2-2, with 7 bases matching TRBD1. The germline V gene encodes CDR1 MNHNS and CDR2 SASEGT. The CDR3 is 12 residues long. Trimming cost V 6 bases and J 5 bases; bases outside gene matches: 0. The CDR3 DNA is TGTGCCAGCAGACAGGGGACCGGGGAGCTGTTTTTT. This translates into CASRQGTGELFF.